The clone carrying this TCR beta chain has a count of ten or more. The antigen is undetermined. This entry is derived from a study of Graves' ophthalmopathy and Graves' hyperthyroidism. Study-level points and caveats: Thyroid clonotypes that were expanded above 0.001 frequency mostly also appeared in blood.

Amplifying from RNA transcripts, the study obtained TCR beta CDR3 regions. Second-round multiplex PCR came after first-round RT-PCR with HTBI primers. Using its own MiXCR run on the multiplex PCR reads, TCRdb lists one record per CDR3 protein. The sample lists just over 400,000 distinct CDR3 sequences, about 21% seen once, with 2.5% to 3.5% in the top ten. Other autoimmune diseases, uncontrolled infections, pregnancy or lactation led to the exclusion of patients. Germline CDR1 and CDR2: MNHNS and SASEGT. The ends lost 2 bases at V and 5 bases at J; junction bases unmatched: 7. This CDR3 spans 16 amino acids.

Sequencing used peripheral blood. The chain uses TRBV6-1 and TRBJ1-5, with TRBD1 matching over 9 bases. This TCR derives from a young woman with stable Graves' hyperthyroidism. The DNA for the CDR3 is TGTGCCAGCAGTGAAAGGGACAGGGCAAGAGATCAGCCCCAGCATTTT. The encoded protein is CASSERDRARDQPQHF.